The 28 T cell receptor beta chains in this list originate from one sample, sequenced in a study of tumor and adjacent non-tumor tissue in lung cancer. TCRbeta libraries were built with three rounds of nested PCR, modified from ARM-PCR. TCRdb re-called the multiplex PCR reads through MiXCR, storing one row per CDR3 protein. The sample lists about 50,000 distinct CDR3 sequences; roughly 69% were seen once. No cell sorting was done before RNA was extracted from the tissue. Distant lung tissue was collected more than 3 cm away from the tumor edge. The sequencing input was distant non-tumor lung tissue. The receptors shown here come from a woman aged 60-75 years with non-small cell lung cancer.

As for this clonotype: Given the absence of the conserved phenylalanine or tryptophan at the CDR3 end, a read error is likely. This rearrangement joins TRBV7-9 to TRBJ1-1; 8 nucleotides line up with TRBD1. Germline V gene sequence: CDR1 SEHNR, CDR2 FQNEAQ (reference sequence). The CDR3 length is 14 residues. The chain's CDR3 is CASSLGQVNTEAFL. Written as DNA, the CDR3 is TGTGCCAGTAGCTTGGGACAGGTCAACACTGAAGCTTTCCTT.

Note on this clonotype: Mismatch with germline at one junction end may stem from a read error. The chain joins TRBV28 to TRBJ2-7; D not certain. The CDR3 spans 14 residues. Germline CDR1 MDHEN, CDR2 SYDVKM. This CDR3 reads CASSLLPSSYEQHF. For the CDR3, the DNA is TGTGCCAGCAGTTTGCTTCCCAGCTCCTACGAGCAGCACTTC.

This clonotype was recorded many times. The V call is TRBV6-1, the J call TRBJ2-5, with D perhaps matching TRBD1 (5 bases). This CDR3 has 14 residues. V lost 4 bases to trimming and J lost 5 bases, with 14 bases between them. Germline V lookup: CDR1 MNHNS, CDR2 SASEGT. The CDR3 spells CASSGGGTGETQYF. The CDR3 DNA is TGTGCCAGCAGTGGGGGCGGAACCGGGGAGACCCAGTACTTC.

Concerning this clonotype itself: The final CDR3 position lacks the conserved phenylalanine or tryptophan, pointing to a likely read error. The chain has TRBV12-3 or TRBV12-4 and TRBJ2-1; tentatively, D is TRBD1 (5 bases). The CDR3 sequence is 14 residues long. Trimming pared 2 bases from V and 6 bases from J, leaving 11 bases between. The CDR3 spells CASSLRGLSNEQFY. The DNA of the CDR3 is TGTGCCAGCAGTTTAAGGGGTTTGTCCAATGAGCAGTTCTAC.

This clonotype was seen repeatedly, ten times or more. This may come from a read error, since a much larger clone is one base off. The chain couples TRBV4-3 to TRBJ1-3; D is possibly TRBD1 (5 bases). V was trimmed by 0 bases and J by 2 bases, leaving 11 bases between them. The CDR3 is 16 amino acids. Germline V lookup: CDR1 LGHNA, CDR2 YSLEER. The CDR3 loop is CASSQDPGVTGNTIYF. CDR3 nucleotides: TGCGCCAGCAGCCAAGATCCGGGGGTTACTGGAAACACCATATATTTT.

About this clonotype itself: Given the absence of the conserved phenylalanine or tryptophan at the CDR3 end, a read error is likely. The CDR3 coding sequence is TGCGCCAGCAGCCAACCTATCATCCACTCTGAAGCTTTCATT. Amino acids: CASSQPIIHSEAFI. The J gene is TRBJ1-1, the V gene TRBV4-1; D gene unclear. V shed 2 bases and J shed 6 bases, with 13 bases lying between them. The germline CDR1 and CDR2 sequences are MGHRA and YSYEKL. The CDR3 runs 14 residues.

About this clonotype: At one of its ends the junction is not consistent with the germline gene, which may arise from a read error. The rearrangement uses TRBV11-2 and TRBJ1-4; D uncertain. CDR3 length: 14 residues. Germline CDR1 is SGHAT and CDR2 is FQNNGV. The CDR3, as DNA: TGCGCCAGCAGCTTTTCTGCAAGTAATGAAAAGCTGTTTTTT. Amino acid sequence: CASSFSASNEKLFF. Based on the CDR3 plus reference TRBV11-2 and TRBJ1-4, the full variable domain is EAGVAQSPRYKIIEKRQSVAFWCNPISGHATLYWYQQILGQGPKLLIQFQNNGVVDDSQLPKDRFSAERLKGVDSTLKIQPAKLEDSAVYLCASSFSASNEKLFFGSGTQLSVL.

As for this clonotype: A read error is possible here, since a much larger clone lies one base away. V is TRBV5-1 and J is TRBJ2-5, with D possibly being TRBD1 or TRBD2 (6 bases each). The CDR3 spans 15 residues. The germline V gene encodes CDR1 SGHRS and CDR2 YFSETQ. CDR3 DNA: TGCGCCAACAGCTTGATGGGGGGCAAGGAGGAGACCCAGTACTTC. It translates to CANSLMGGKEETQYF.

For this clonotype: One junction end disagrees with the germline gene, perhaps due to a read error. The chain couples TRBV27 to TRBJ2-1, with 8 bases that match TRBD1. CDR1 and CDR2 from the germline V gene are MNHEY and SMNVEV (reference sequence). The CDR3 totals 12 residues. In DNA, the CDR3 is TGCGCCAGCCAGACAGGGGTCGATGAGCAGTTCTTC. This sequence encodes CASQTGVDEQFF.

In its sample, this clonotype is medium-sized. CDR3 in amino acids: CASSEFTEAFF. Here the CDR3 DNA reads TGTGCCAGCAGTGAATTTACTGAAGCTTTCTTT. This chain links TRBV6-1 with TRBJ1-1; D remains ambiguous. The V and J ends lost 2 bases and 5 bases respectively, with 3 bases between them. The CDR3 is 11 residues long. The germline V gene has CDR1 MNHNS and CDR2 SASEGT.

V and J are TRBV29-1 and TRBJ2-1; 10 bases are a match to TRBD2. Looked up from germline, CDR1 is SQVTM and CDR2 is ANQGSEA. V gave up 6 bases and J gave up 9 bases; unmatched junction bases: 11. The CDR3 is 14 residues long. The CDR3 region is CSVAGGYTYGEQFF. CDR3 DNA sequence: TGCAGCGTAGCGGGAGGGTATACGTATGGTGAGCAGTTCTTC.

About this clonotype itself: With a much larger clone just one base away, this may be a read error. The V gene is TRBV6-5, the J gene TRBJ1-1; D is ambiguous. The CDR3 spans 16 residues. Germline assignment: CDR1 MNHEY and CDR2 SVGAGI. The CDR3 nucleotides read TGTGCCGGCAGTTACTCGGGCGGACTCATGAACACTGAAGCTTTCTTT. This encodes CAGSYSGGLMNTEAFF.

The chain joins TRBV28 to TRBJ2-3; 7 bases map to TRBD2. The CDR3 is made up of 12 amino acids. Germline lookup yields CDR1 MDHEN and CDR2 SYDVKM. V gave up 10 bases and J gave up 6 bases; unmatched junction bases: 7. In DNA form, the CDR3 reads TGTGCCATCGGCGACGGGGGGGATACGCAGTATTTT. The encoded protein is CAIGDGGDTQYF.

This chain connects TRBV11-2 to TRBJ2-4; 8 nucleotides align to TRBD1. Germline values: CDR1 SGHAT, CDR2 FQNNGV. V dropped 9 bases and J dropped 6; count of bases not matched to a gene: 10. The CDR3 runs 14 residues. The CDR3, as DNA: TGTGCCAGGGGCCCCACCGGGACAGGAAACATTCAGTACTTC. Encoded protein: CARGPTGTGNIQYF.

A note on this clonotype: Relative to the germline gene, one junction end is altered; a read error may explain this. J is TRBJ2-7 and V is TRBV30; either TRBD1 or TRBD2 may fit D (5 bases each). The germline V gene encodes CDR1 GTSNPN and CDR2 SVGIG (reference sequence). CDR3 length: 13 residues. The CDR3 bases are TGTGTCTGGAGTGGGGGTAGCCTGGGCGAGCAATACTTC. It yields the protein CVWSGGSLGEQYF.

As to this clonotype: An end of the junction differs from the germline gene, which may be a read error. The chain recombines TRBV4-3 with TRBJ2-3; 9 bases are shared with TRBD2. Germline CDR1 is LGHNA and CDR2 is YSLEER. CDR3 length equals 20 residues. CDR3 loop: CASNQDRRREGQGDTDTQYF. CDR3 coding DNA: TGCGCCAGCAACCAAGATAGGCGGCGGGAGGGCCAAGGAGACACAGATACGCAGTATTTT.

The rearrangement links TRBV5-5 to TRBJ2-5; no firm D call. V lost 6 bases to trimming and J lost 1 base, with 13 bases between them. The CDR3 is made up of 14 amino acids. Germline V gene sequence: CDR1 SGHKS, CDR2 YYEKEE (reference sequence). The CDR3 DNA is TGTGCCAGCAACCCGTGGATTACCCAAGAGACCCAGTACTTC. Amino acid sequence: CASNPWITQETQYF.

About this clonotype itself: The junction departs from germline at one end; a sequencing error may be responsible. This chain uses TRBV11-2 with TRBJ2-7; D may be TRBD1 (6 bases). This CDR3 has 14 amino acids. The germline V gene has CDR1 SGHAT and CDR2 FQNNGV. The CDR3 DNA sequence: TGTGTCAGCAGCTTACCAACAGGGCGCTACGAGCTGTACTTC. Encoded protein: CVSSLPTGRYELYF.

On this clonotype itself: The junction departs from the called germline gene at one end, perhaps through a read error. This rearrangement joins TRBV11-2 to TRBJ2-1; 7 nucleotides match TRBD2. Germline loops: CDR1 SGHAT, CDR2 FQNNGV. CDR3 size: 16 residues. For the CDR3, the DNA is TGTGCCAGCAGCCGGGACGGGGGGTTCCTAGACAATGAGCAATTCTTT. Translated, it gives CASSRDGGFLDNEQFF.

This clonotype was picked up one time. The chain has TRBV2 and TRBJ1-2; 7 nucleotides agree with TRBD1. CDR1 SNHLY and CDR2 FYNNEI come from the germline V gene. J was trimmed by 0 bases and V by 7 bases; bases with no gene match: 11. The CDR3 loop spans 16 amino acids. CDR3 sequence (DNA): TGTGCCAGCATTTTGCCAGGAGACAGGGCTAACTATGGCTACACCTTC. It encodes CASILPGDRANYGYTF.

This clonotype showed up just once. The chain employs TRBV9 and TRBJ2-2, with 9 bases identical to TRBD2. V was pared by 3 bases and J by 5 bases, with 2 bases of the junction left unmatched. Germline assignment: CDR1 SGDLS and CDR2 YYNGEE. The CDR3 has 14 amino acids. The CDR3: CASSATSGTGELFF. CDR3 nucleotide sequence: TGTGCCAGCAGCGCCACTAGCGGGACCGGGGAGCTGTTTTTT.

V gene TRBV14 combines with J gene TRBJ1-6, with TRBD1 as a possible D gene (6 bases). Between the trimmed V and J ends, which lost 2 bases and 6 bases, there was a span of 17 bases. The CDR3 is 17 residues long. Germline V gene lookup returns CDR1 SGHDN and CDR2 FVKESK. The CDR3 is CASSQPPGGTPNSPLHF. The CDR3 DNA follows: TGTGCCAGCAGCCAACCACCTGGAGGGACACCTAATTCACCCCTCCACTTT.

Remarks on this clonotype: At one of its ends the junction is not consistent with the germline gene, which may arise from a read error. This rearrangement joins TRBV5-5 to TRBJ2-5, with D perhaps TRBD2 (5 bases). The CDR3 is 16 residues long. Germline CDR1 is SGHKS and CDR2 is YYEKEE (reference sequence). The DNA of the CDR3 is TGTACCAGCAGCTTTGTCACGGGGTCCCTCCAAGAGACCCAGTACTTC. Translated: CTSSFVTGSLQETQYF. Drawing the rest from reference TRBV5-5 and TRBJ2-5, the complete variable domain is DAGVTQSPTHLIKTRGQQVTLRCSPISGHKSVSWYQQVLGQGPQFIFQYYEKEERGRGNFPDRFSARQFPNYSSELNVNALLLGDSALYLCTSSFVTGSLQETQYFGPGTRLLVL.

As regards this clonotype: Relative to the germline gene, one junction end is altered; a read error may explain this. V gene TRBV11-1 combines with J gene TRBJ2-1; D possibly corresponds to TRBD2 (5 bases). Germline V gene data show CDR1 as SGHAT and CDR2 as FQDESV (reference sequence). This CDR3 has 17 amino acids. The CDR3 protein is CASSRDLAASSYYEQFF. CDR3 sequence (DNA): TGTGCCAGCAGTCGGGATTTAGCAGCGAGCTCCTACTATGAGCAGTTCTTC.

Comment on this clonotype: Germline is not matched at one junction end, which may reflect a read error. J is TRBJ2-2 and V is TRBV25-1, with D maybe TRBD2 (6 bases). The CDR3 runs to 14 residues. Germline lookup yields CDR1 MGHDK and CDR2 SYGVNS. The CDR3 spells CASIDGGNAGELFF. CDR3 nucleotide sequence: TGTGCCAGCATAGATGGAGGGAACGCCGGGGAGCTGTTTTTT.

There are many counts of this clonotype. The rearrangement joins TRBV6-5 to TRBJ1-6, with no clear D. CDR1 is MNHEY and CDR2 is SVGAGI in the germline V gene. The CDR3 loop spans 18 amino acids. V lost 4 bases to trimming and J lost 7 bases, with 23 bases between them. CDR3 DNA sequence: TGTGCCAGCAGTTCCCCGCCAGTAATGTTTCGTGGAAATTCACCCCTCCACTTT. Protein product: CASSSPPVMFRGNSPLHF.

Notes on this clonotype: One junction end does not reproduce the germline sequence, and a read error may be involved. The J gene is TRBJ1-6, the V gene TRBV11-2; D gene ambiguous. The CDR3 contains 14 residues. CDR1 and CDR2 from the germline V gene are SGHAT and FQNNGV. The CDR3 nucleotides read TGTGCCAGCAACTTAGAGGCAAGTAACTCACCCCTCCACTTT. Amino acid sequence: CASNLEASNSPLHF.

About this clonotype: The junction departs from the called germline gene at one end, perhaps through a read error. The rearrangement links TRBV6-2 or TRBV6-3 to TRBJ2-3, with D perhaps matching TRBD1 or TRBD2 (5 bases each). Germline lookup yields CDR1 MNHEY and CDR2 SVGEGT. CDR3 length equals 12 residues. The DNA of the CDR3 is TGTGCCAGCACCAACGGCGCAGGGACGCAATATTTT. Its protein is CASTNGAGTQYF.